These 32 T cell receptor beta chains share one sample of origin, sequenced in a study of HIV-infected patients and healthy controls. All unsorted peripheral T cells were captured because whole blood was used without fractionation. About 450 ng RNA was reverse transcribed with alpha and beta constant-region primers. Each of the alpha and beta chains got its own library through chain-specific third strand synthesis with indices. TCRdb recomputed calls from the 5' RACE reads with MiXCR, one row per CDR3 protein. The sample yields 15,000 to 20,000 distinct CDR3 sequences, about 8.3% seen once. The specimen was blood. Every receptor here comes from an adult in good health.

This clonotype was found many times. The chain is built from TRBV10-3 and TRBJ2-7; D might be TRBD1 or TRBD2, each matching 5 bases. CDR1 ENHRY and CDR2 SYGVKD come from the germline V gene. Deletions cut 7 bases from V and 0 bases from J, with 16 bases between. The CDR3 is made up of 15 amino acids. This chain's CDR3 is CAINAGTLGSYEQYF. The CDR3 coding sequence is TGTGCCATCAACGCCGGGACCCTTGGCTCCTACGAGCAGTACTTC.

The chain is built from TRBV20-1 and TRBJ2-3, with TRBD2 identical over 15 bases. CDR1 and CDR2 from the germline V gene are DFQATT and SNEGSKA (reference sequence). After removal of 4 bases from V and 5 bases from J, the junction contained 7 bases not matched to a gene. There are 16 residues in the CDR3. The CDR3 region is CSATTGTSGGLDTQYF. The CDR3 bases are TGCAGTGCTACCACCGGGACTAGCGGGGGGTTAGATACGCAGTATTTT.

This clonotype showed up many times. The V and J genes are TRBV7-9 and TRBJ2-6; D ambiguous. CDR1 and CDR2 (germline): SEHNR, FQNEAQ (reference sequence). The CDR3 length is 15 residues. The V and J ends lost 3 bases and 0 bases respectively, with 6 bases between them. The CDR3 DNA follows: TGTGCCAGCAGCTTCGCCCTCTCTGGGGCCAACGTCCTGACTTTC. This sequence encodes CASSFALSGANVLTF. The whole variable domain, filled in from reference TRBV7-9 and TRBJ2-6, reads DTGVSQNPRHKITKRGQNVTFRCDPISEHNRLYWYRQTLGQGPEFLTYFQNEAQLEKSRLLSDRFSAERPKGSFSTLEIQRTEQGDSAMYLCASSFALSGANVLTFGAGSRLTVL.

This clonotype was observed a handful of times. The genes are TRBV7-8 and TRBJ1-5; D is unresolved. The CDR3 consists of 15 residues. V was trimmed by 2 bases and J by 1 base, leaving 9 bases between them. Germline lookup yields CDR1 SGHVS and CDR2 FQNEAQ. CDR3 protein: CASSLLRGSNQPQHF. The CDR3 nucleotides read TGTGCCAGCAGCTTACTTAGAGGGAGCAATCAGCCCCAGCATTTT.

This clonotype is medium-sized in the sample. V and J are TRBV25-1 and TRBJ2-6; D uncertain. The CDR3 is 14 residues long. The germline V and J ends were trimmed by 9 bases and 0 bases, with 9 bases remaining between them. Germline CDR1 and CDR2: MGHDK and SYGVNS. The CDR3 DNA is TGTGCCAGTCTCCCCCACTCTGGGGCCAACGTCCTGACTTTC. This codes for CASLPHSGANVLTF. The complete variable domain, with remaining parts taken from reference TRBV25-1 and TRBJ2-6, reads EADIYQTPRYLVIGTGKKITLECSQTMGHDKMYWYQQDPGMELHLIHYSYGVNSTEKGDLSSESTVSRIRTEHFPLTLESARPSHTSQYLCASLPHSGANVLTFGAGSRLTVL.

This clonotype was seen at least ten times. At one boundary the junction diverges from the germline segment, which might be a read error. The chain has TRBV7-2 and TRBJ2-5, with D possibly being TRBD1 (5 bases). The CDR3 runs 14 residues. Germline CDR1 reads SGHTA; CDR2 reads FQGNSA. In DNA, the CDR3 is TGTGCCAGCAGATTAGATGGGGCCCAAGAGACCCAGTACTTC. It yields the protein CASRLDGAQETQYF.

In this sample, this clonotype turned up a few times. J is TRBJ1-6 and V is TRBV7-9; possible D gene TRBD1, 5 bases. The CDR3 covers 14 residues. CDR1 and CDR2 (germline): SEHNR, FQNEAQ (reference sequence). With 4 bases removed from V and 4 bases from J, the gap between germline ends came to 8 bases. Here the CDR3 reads CASSSTDYNSPLHF. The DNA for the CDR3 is TGTGCCAGCAGCTCGACAGATTATAATTCACCCCTCCACTTT. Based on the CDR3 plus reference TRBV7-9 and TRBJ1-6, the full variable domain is DTGVSQNPRHKITKRGQNVTFRCDPISEHNRLYWYRQTLGQGPEFLTYFQNEAQLEKSRLLSDRFSAERPKGSFSTLEIQRTEQGDSAMYLCASSSTDYNSPLHFGNGTRLTVT.

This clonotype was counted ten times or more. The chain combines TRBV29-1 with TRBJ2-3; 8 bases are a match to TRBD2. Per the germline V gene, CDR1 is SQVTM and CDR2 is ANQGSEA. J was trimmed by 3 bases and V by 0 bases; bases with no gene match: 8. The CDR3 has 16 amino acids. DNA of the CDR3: TGCAGCGTTGAAGATCTTCCGGGAGGGTTGACAGATACGCAGTATTTT. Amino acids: CSVEDLPGGLTDTQYF.

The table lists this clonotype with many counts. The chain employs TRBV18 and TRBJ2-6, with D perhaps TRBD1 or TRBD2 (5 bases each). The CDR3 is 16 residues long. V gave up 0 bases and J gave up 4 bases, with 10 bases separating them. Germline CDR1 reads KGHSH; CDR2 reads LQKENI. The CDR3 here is CASSPPGREGANVLTF. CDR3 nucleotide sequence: TGTGCCAGCTCACCACCCGGCAGGGAGGGGGCCAACGTCCTGACTTTC. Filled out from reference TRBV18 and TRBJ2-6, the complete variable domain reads NAGVMQNPRHLVRRRGQEARLRCSPMKGHSHVYWYRQLPEEGLKFMVYLQKENIIDESGMPKERFSAEFPKEGPSILRIQQVVRGDSAAYFCASSPPGREGANVLTFGAGSRLTVL.

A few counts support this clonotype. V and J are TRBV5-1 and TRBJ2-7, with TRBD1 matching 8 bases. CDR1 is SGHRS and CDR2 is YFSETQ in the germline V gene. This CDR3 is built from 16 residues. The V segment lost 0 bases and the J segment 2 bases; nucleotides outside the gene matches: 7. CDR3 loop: CASSLVPGTGTYEQYF. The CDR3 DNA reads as TGCGCCAGCAGCTTGGTTCCGGGGACAGGTACCTACGAGCAGTACTTC.

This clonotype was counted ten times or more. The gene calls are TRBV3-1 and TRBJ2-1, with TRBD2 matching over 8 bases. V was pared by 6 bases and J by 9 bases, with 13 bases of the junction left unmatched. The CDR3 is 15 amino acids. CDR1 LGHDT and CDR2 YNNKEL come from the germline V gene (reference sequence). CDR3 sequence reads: CASSGLAGVIGEQFF. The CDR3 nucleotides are TGTGCCAGCAGTGGACTAGCAGGAGTGATTGGTGAGCAGTTCTTC.

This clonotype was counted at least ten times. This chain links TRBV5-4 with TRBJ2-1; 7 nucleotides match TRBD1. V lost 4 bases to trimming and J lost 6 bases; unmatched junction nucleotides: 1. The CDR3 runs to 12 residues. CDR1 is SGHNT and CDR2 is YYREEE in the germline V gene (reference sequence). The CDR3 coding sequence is TGTGCCAGCAGCAGACAGGGCAATGAGCAGTTCTTC. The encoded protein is CASSRQGNEQFF.

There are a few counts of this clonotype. The CDR3 loop is CASSLTPNTQYF. The CDR3 region has the DNA TGTGCCAGCAGCTTAACTCCGAATACGCAGTATTTT. The V gene is TRBV7-9, the J gene TRBJ2-3; the D is unclear. This CDR3 contains 12 residues. The ends were cut back, 2 bases at V and 7 bases at J, with 7 bases in the middle. Germline V gives CDR1 SEHNR, CDR2 FQNEAQ (reference sequence).

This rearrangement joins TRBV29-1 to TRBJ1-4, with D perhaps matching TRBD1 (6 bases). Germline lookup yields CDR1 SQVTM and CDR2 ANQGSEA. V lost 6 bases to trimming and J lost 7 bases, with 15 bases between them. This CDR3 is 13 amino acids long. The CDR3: CSVTGTLGEKLFF. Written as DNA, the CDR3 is TGCAGCGTGACCGGGACACTAGGTGAAAAACTGTTTTTT.

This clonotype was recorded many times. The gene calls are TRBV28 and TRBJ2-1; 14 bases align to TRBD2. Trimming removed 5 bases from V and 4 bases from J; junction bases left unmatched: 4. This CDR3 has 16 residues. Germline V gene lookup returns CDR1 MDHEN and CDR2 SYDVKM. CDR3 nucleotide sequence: TGTGCCAGCAGTCCCCGGACTAGCGGGAGGTACAATGAGCAGTTCTTC. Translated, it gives CASSPRTSGRYNEQFF.

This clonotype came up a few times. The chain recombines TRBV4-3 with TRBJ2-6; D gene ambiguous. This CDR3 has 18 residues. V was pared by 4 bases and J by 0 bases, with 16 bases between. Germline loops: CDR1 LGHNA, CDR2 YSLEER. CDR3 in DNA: TGCGCCAGCAGCCTAAGAGAGAGTGAAAGCTCTGGGGCCAACGTCCTGACTTTC. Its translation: CASSLRESESSGANVLTF.

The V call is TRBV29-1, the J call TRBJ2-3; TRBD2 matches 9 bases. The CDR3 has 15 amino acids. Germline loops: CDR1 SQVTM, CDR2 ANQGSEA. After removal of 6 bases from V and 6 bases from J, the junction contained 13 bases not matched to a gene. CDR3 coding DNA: TGCAGCGTCAGTGGCGGGAGGGCCGGTGTGGATACGCAGTATTTT. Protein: CSVSGGRAGVDTQYF.

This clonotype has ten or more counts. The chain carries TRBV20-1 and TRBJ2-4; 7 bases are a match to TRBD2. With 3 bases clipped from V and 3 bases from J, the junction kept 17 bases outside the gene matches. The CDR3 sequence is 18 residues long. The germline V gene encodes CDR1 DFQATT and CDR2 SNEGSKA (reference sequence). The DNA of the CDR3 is TGCAGTGCTAGTTCGTACATTTTGGCGGGAGTGGTCAAAAACATTCAGTACTTC. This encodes CSASSYILAGVVKNIQYF.

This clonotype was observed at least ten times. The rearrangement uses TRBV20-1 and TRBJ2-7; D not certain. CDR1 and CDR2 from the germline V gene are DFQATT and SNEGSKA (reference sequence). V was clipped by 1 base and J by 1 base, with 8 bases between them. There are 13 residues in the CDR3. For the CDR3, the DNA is TGCAGTGCTAGAGGAGCAGGATCCTACGAGCAGTACTTC. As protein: CSARGAGSYEQYF.

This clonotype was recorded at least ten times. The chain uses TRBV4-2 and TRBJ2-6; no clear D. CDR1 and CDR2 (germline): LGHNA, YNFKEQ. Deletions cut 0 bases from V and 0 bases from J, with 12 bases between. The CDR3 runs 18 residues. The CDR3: CASSQDIWGSSGANVLTF. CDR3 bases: TGTGCCAGCAGCCAAGATATTTGGGGTTCCTCTGGGGCCAACGTCCTGACTTTC.

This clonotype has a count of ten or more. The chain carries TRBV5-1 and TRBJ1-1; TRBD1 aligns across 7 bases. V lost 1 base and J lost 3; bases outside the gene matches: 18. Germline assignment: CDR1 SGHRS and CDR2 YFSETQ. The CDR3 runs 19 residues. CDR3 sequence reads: CASSLWGTVLGGSDTEAFF. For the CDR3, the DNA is TGCGCCAGCAGCTTGTGGGGGACAGTCCTAGGGGGATCGGACACTGAAGCTTTCTTT.

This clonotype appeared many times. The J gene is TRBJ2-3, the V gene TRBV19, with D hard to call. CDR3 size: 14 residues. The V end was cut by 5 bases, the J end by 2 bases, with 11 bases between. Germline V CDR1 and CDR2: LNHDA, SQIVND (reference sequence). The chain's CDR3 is CASSSNSYTDTQYF. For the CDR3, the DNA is TGTGCCAGTAGTTCTAACAGCTACACAGATACGCAGTATTTT.

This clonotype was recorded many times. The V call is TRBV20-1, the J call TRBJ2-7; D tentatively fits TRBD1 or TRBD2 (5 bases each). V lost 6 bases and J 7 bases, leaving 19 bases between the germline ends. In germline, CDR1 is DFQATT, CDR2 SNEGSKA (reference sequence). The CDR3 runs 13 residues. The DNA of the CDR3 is TGCAGTGCCGGTCGTGGACACCGGGATGAGCAGTACTTC. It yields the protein CSAGRGHRDEQYF.

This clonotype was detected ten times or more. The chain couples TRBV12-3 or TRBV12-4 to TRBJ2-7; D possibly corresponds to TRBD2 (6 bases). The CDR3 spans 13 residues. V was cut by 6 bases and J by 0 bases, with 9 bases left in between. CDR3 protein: CASSPGDSYEQYF. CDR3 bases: TGTGCCAGCAGCCCGGGGGACTCCTACGAGCAGTACTTC.

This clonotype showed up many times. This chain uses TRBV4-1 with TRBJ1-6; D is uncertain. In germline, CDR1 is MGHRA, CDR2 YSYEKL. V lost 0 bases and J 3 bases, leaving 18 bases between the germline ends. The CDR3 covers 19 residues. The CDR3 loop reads CASSQDLAANGNYNSPLHF. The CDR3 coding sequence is TGCGCCAGCAGCCAAGATCTCGCAGCCAACGGGAACTATAATTCACCCCTCCACTTT.

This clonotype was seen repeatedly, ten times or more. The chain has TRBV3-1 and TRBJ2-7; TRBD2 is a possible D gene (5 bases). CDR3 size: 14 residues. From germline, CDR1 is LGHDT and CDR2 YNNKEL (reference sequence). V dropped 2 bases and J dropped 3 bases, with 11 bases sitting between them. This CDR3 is CASSQMRRYYEQYF. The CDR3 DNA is TGTGCCAGCAGCCAAATGCGGAGGTACTACGAGCAGTACTTC.

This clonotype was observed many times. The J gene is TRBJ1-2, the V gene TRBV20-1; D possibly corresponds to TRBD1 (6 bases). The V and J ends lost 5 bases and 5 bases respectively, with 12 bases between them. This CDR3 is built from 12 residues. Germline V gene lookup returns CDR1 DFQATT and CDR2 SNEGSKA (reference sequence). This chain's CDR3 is CSAPRTAYGYTF. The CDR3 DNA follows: TGCAGTGCTCCCAGGACAGCATATGGCTACACCTTC.

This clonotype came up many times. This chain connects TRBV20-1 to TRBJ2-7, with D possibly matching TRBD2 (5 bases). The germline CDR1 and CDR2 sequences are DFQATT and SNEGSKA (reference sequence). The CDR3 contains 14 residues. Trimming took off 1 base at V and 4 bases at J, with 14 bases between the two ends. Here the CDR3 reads CSARGVRAPYEQYF. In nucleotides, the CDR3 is TGCAGTGCTAGAGGGGTGAGGGCCCCTTACGAGCAGTACTTC.

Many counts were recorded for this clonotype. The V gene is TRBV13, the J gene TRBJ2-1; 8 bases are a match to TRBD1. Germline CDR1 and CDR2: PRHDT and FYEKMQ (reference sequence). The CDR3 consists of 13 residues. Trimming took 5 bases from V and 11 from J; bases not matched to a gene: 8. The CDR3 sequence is CASSVTGDPKQFF. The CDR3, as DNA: TGTGCCAGCAGCGTGACAGGGGACCCTAAGCAGTTCTTC.

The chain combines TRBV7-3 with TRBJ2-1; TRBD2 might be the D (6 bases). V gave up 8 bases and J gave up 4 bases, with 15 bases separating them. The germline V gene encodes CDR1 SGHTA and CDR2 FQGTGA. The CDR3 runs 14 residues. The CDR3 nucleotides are TGTGCCAGCCGACTCGAGGGAGGATACAATGAGCAGTTCTTC. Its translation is CASRLEGGYNEQFF. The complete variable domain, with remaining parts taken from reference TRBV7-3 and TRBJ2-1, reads GAGVSQTPSNKVTEKGKYVELRCDPISGHTALYWYRQSLGQGPEFLIYFQGTGAADDSGLPNDRFFAVRPEGSVSTLKIQRTERGDSAVYLCASRLEGGYNEQFFGPGTRLTVL.

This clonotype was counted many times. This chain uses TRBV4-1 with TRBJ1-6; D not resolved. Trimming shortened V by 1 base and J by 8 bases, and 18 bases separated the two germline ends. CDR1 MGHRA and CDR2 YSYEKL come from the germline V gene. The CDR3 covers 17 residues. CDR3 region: CASSQAGFRSGDSPLHF. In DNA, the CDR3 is TGCGCCAGCAGCCAAGCGGGGTTTCGGTCCGGGGATTCACCCCTCCACTTT.

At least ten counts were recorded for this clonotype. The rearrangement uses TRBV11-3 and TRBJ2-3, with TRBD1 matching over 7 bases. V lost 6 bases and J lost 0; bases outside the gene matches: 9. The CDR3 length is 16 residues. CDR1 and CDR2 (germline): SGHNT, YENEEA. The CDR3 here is CASRKTGYLSTDTQYF. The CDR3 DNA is TGTGCCAGCAGAAAGACAGGGTATCTGAGCACAGATACGCAGTATTTT.